This is a list of T cell receptor beta chains from one sample in a study of blood T cell repertoires in COVID-19. Measured with immunoSEQ multiplex PCR; TCRdb has only the in-frame clones, and not every one. Of some 160,000 clones in the sample, 88% were seen once. The sequenced sample was PBMCs or T cells enriched from blood (not recorded which). Source of these receptors: a woman aged 45-59 years who had recovered from COVID-19. Each CDR3 is given with its conserved first and last residue. A D gene is named only where the DNA matches it firmly. Clone size is not always given. Where it is, it says once, few, many or a class for expanded clones.

TRBJ1-1	.	.	TRBV4-2	TGTGCCAGCAGTGGGGGGGGCACTGAAGCTTTCTTT	CASSGGGTEAFF
TRBJ2-5	.	.	TRBV3-1/TRBV3-2	TGTGCCAGCAGCTTTAGAAGCGGACAAGAGACCCAGTACTTC	CASSFRSGQETQYF
TRBJ1-3	.	.	TRBV6-5	TGTGCCAGCAGTCCCTCCGGGGGCTCTGGAAACACCATATATTTT	CASSPSGGSGNTIYF
TRBJ2-4	.	TRBD1	TRBV2	TGTGCCAGCAGTGAATGGGCAGGGGGTGAGGCCAAAAACATTCAGTACTTC	CASSEWAGGEAKNIQYF
TRBJ2-3	.	TRBD1	TRBV7-6	TGTGCCAGCAGCATGGGGACAGGGAGGTGGGCAGATACGCAGTATTTT	CASSMGTGRWADTQYF
TRBJ1-2	.	TRBD1	TRBV9	TGTGCCAGCAGCGCCCCCGGACAGGGACTAAACTATGGCTACACCTTC	CASSAPGQGLNYGYTF
TRBJ1-2	once	.	TRBV5-5	TGTGCCAGCAACTTTGGTATATGGGCGATCCTTAACTATGGCTACACCTTC	CASNFGIWAILNYGYTF
TRBJ1-2	.	.	TRBV5-4	TGTGCCAGCAGCGGGGGACAAGAAAGCTATGGCTACACCTTC	CASSGGQESYGYTF
TRBJ2-2	.	.	TRBV6-5	TGTGCCAGCAGTTCCCAGGGATCGAACACCGGGGAGCTGTTTTTT	CASSSQGSNTGELFF
TRBJ2-5	.	TRBD2	TRBV6-1	TGTGCCAGTACCGGGGAGGGGCAGGAGACCCAGTACTTC	CASTGEGQETQYF
TRBJ2-1	.	.	TRBV7-8	TGTGCCAGCAGCTTAGATACAGGGAATGTCGATGAGCAGTTCTTC	CASSLDTGNVDEQFF
TRBJ2-3	.	.	TRBV7-3	TGTGCCAGCAGCTTAGAGGCCTACACAGATACGCAGTATTTT	CASSLEAYTDTQYF
TRBJ2-2	many	TRBD2	TRBV6-5	TGTGCCAGCGAACTAGCGGGGAGGTCCGGGGAGCTGTTTTTT	CASELAGRSGELFF
TRBJ2-1	.	.	TRBV7-2	TGTGCCAGCAGCTTAGACAGGGACCATGAGCAGTTCTTC	CASSLDRDHEQFF
TRBJ2-7	.	.	TRBV7-2	TGTGCCAGCAGCTTAAGCGTATTCCGGTCCGAGCAGTACTTC	CASSLSVFRSEQYF
TRBJ2-7	.	.	TRBV19	TGTGCCAGTGCCCTCCCCGGGAACTCCTACGAGCAGTACTTC	CASALPGNSYEQYF
TRBJ2-3	.	TRBD2	TRBV7-9	TGTGCCAGCAGCCTGCGAGCGGGGGGGTCGCGCACAGATACGCAGTATTTT	CASSLRAGGSRTDTQYF
TRBJ1-6	once	TRBD1	TRBV20-1	TGCAGTGCTAGTCCAACAGGGGGCTATAATAATTCACCCCTCCACTTT	CSASPTGGYNNSPLHF
TRBJ2-7	.	TRBD1	TRBV2	TGTGCCAGCAGTGAAAGGACAGGGGGGTCCTACGAGCAGTACTTC	CASSERTGGSYEQYF
TRBJ1-1	once	.	TRBV6-2/TRBV6-3	TGTGCCAGCAGTAGCGCAGGGGCCTCGAGGACTGAAGCTTTCTTT	CASSSAGASRTEAFF
TRBJ1-1	.	.	TRBV11-3	TGTGCCAGCAGCTTGGCGCCGGGAGTATTTGAAGCTTTCTTT	CASSLAPGVFEAFF
TRBJ2-3	.	TRBD1	TRBV27	TGTGCCAGCAAAGGGGACAGGGGGCGCACAGATACGCAGTATTTT	CASKGDRGRTDTQYF
TRBJ1-1	.	.	TRBV11-2	TGTGCCAGCAGCTTATCACCCGCAGGGGACACTGAAGCTTTCTTT	CASSLSPAGDTEAFF
TRBJ2-1	.	.	TRBV9	TGTGCCAGCAGCGTACAGTACAATGAGCAGTTCTTC	CASSVQYNEQFF
TRBJ1-2	.	.	TRBV24-1	TGTGCCACCAGCCCCGGCGGGGGCAGTGACTATGGCTACACCTTC	CATSPGGGSDYGYTF
TRBJ1-5	.	TRBD1	TRBV6-2/TRBV6-3	TGTGCCAGCAGTTACTCGAAAGGAGGGGGACAGATTAATCAGCCCCAGCATTTT	CASSYSKGGGQINQPQHF